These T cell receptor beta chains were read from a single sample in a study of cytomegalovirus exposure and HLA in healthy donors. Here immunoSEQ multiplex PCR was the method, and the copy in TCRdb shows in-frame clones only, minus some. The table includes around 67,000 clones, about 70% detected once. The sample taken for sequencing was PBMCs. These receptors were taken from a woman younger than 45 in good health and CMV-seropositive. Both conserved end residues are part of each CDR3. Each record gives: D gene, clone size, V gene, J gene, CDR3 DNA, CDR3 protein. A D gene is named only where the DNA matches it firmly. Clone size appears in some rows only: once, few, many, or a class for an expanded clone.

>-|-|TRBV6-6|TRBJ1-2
TGTGCCAGCAGTTACGATACAGGGCGGCGTGGCTACACCTTC
CASSYDTGRRGYTF
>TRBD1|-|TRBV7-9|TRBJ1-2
TGTGCCAGCAGCTTGGGGACAGGGAATGGCTACACCTTC
CASSLGTGNGYTF
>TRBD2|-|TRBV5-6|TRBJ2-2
TGTGCCAGCAGCTTGGCCGGACTAGTGCCCACCGGGGAGCTGTTTTTT
CASSLAGLVPTGELFF
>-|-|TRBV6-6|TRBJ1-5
TGTGCCAGCAGTGCCACGGGTTATGGCAATCAGCCCCAGCATTTT
CASSATGYGNQPQHF
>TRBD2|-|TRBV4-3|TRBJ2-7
TGCGCCAGCAGCCAAGATAAGGCTAGCGGGAGGGGGTACGAGCAGTACTTC
CASSQDKASGRGYEQYF
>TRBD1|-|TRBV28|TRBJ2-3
TGTGCCAGCAGTTTGAGGACAGGGGGCACAGATACGCAGTATTTT
CASSLRTGGTDTQYF
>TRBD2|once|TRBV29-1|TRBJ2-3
TGCAGCGTTAGGGCGGGGGGCACAGATACGCAGTATTTT
CSVRAGGTDTQYF
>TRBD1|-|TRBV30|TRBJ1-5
TGTGCCTGGAGTATAGCCGGGACAGGGGGCAATCAGCCCCAGCATTTT
CAWSIAGTGGNQPQHF
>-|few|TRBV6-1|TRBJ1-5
TGTGCCAGCAGTCCTGGGGGCCAAATCAATCAGCCCCAGCATTTT
CASSPGGQINQPQHF
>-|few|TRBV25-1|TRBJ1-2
TGTGCCAGCAGAACAACGGGACATCTCACCTTC
CASRTTGHLTF
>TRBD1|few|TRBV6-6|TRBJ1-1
TGTGCCAGCGATGAACAGGGGTTGAACACTGAAGCTTTCTTT
CASDEQGLNTEAFF
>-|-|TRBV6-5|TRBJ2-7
TGTGCCAGCAGTTGGGGGGGACAAGGCTACGAGCAGTACTTC
CASSWGGQGYEQYF
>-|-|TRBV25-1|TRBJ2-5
TGTGCCAGCGGGGGGGGGCACCAAGAGACCCAGTACTTC
CASGGGHQETQYF
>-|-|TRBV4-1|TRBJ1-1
TGCGCCAGCAGCTGGGACAACCTGAACACTGAAGCTTTCTTT
CASSWDNLNTEAFF
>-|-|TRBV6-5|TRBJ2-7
TGTGCCAGCACCGACCTGGGCAGCTTATACGAGCAGTACTTC
CASTDLGSLYEQYF
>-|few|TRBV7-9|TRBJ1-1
TGTGCCAGTTCAGGGAATGAAGCTTTCTTT
CASSGNEAFF
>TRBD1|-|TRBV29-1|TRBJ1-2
TGCAGCGTTGGACAGGGGTCTATACAAGGCTACACCTTC
CSVGQGSIQGYTF
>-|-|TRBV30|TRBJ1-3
TGTGCCTGGAGTGGGGGCAGAAACACCATATATTTT
CAWSGGRNTIYF
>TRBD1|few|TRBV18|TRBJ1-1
TGTGCCAGCTCACCACCGAAGGGACAGGTTGCTGAAGCTTTCTTT
CASSPPKGQVAEAFF
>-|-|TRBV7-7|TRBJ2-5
TGTGCCAGCAGTCAGTGGGCTTTCGAGACCCAGTACTTC
CASSQWAFETQYF
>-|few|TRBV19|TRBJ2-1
TGTGCCAGTAGTATAGCGCTAGCGTCAAGTGAGCAGTTCTTC
CASSIALASSEQFF
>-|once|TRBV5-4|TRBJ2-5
TGTGCCAGCAGCTTCGGGGGAAAAAACGGGCAACAAGAGACCCAGTACTTC
CASSFGGKNGQQETQYF
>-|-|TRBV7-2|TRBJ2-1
TGTGCCAGCAGCTTAGAACTTTTAACCTACAATGAGCAGTTCTTC
CASSLELLTYNEQFF
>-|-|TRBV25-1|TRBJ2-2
TGTGCCAGCATGGGGCTATCGAACACCGGGGAGCTGTTTTTT
CASMGLSNTGELFF
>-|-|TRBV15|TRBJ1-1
TGTGCCACCAGCAGAGGGGGGGACGCATTTACTGAAGCTTTCTTT
CATSRGGDAFTEAFF
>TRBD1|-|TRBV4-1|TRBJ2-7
TGCGCCAGCAGCCAGCCGGGACAGCAACGCGAGCAGTACTTC
CASSQPGQQREQYF
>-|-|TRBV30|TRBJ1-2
TGTGCCTGGAGTCCGGGTTGGTCGTATGGCTACACCTTC
CAWSPGWSYGYTF
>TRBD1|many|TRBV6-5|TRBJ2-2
TGTGCCAGCAGGAGGGACAGGGGGCAGGCCGGGGAGCTGTTTTTT
CASRRDRGQAGELFF
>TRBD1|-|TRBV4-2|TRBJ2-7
TGTGCCAGCAGCCAAGCGGGACAGTCCTACGAGCAGTACTTC
CASSQAGQSYEQYF
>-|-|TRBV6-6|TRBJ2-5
TGTGCCAGCAGCCACGGGCGGGGAGAGACCCAGTACTTC
CASSHGRGETQYF
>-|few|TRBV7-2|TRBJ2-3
TGTGCCAGCAGCTTAGCGGGAGCAGATACGCAGTATTTT
CASSLAGADTQYF
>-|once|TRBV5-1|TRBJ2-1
TGCGCCAGCAGGGAGGTGGGCAGACCGCGGAATGAGCAGTTCTTC
CASREVGRPRNEQFF
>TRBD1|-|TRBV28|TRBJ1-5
TGTGCCAGCAGTCGGGGACAGGGGGATCAGCCCCAGCATTTT
CASSRGQGDQPQHF
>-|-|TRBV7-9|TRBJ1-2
TGTGCCAGCAGCTTAGCCTATGGGCAGAGTCTTATATATGGCTACACCTTC
CASSLAYGQSLIYGYTF
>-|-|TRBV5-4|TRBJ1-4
TGTGCCAGCAGCCGTTGGAGCGGACTGGGCGGAGAAAAACTGTTTTTT
CASSRWSGLGGEKLFF
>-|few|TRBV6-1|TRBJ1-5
TGTGCCAGCAGGGACAGCCTTCAGCCCCAGCATTTT
CASRDSLQPQHF